The 3 T cell receptor beta chains reported below all come from one sample, sequenced in a study of T cell responses to AZD1222 COVID-19 vaccine. Produced via immunoSEQ multiplex PCR; TCRdb's table is partial and in-frame only. Among around 130,000 clones, more than 85% were seen once, and the ten largest hold approximately 2.1%. The sequencing used peripheral blood, collected 28 days after the second AZD1222 dose. Every receptor here comes from an adult who received the AZD1222 COVID-19 vaccine.

The chain joins TRBV4-3 to TRBJ1-1; D remains unclear. The germline V and J ends were trimmed by 4 bases and 4 bases, with 13 bases remaining between them. The germline V gene encodes CDR1 LGHNA and CDR2 YSLEER. This CDR3 spans 14 amino acids. The CDR3 is CASSRSQEGTEAFF. The CDR3 nucleotides read TGCGCCAGCAGCCGCAGCCAGGAGGGCACTGAAGCTTTCTTT.

This chain uses TRBV2 with TRBJ2-1; D gene uncertain. CDR1 is SNHLY and CDR2 is FYNNEI in the germline V gene. Trimming took off 6 bases at V and 7 bases at J, with 7 bases between the two ends. The CDR3 runs 11 residues. The CDR3 loop is CASRGGNEQFF. CDR3 sequence (DNA): TGTGCCAGCAGAGGTGGGAATGAGCAGTTCTTC.

This rearrangement joins TRBV18 to TRBJ1-1; D gene uncertain. CDR1 and CDR2 (germline): KGHSH, LQKENI. V gave up 2 bases and J gave up 8 bases, with 9 bases separating them. The CDR3 covers 12 residues. The CDR3 DNA is TGTGCCAGCTCACCAGATAGGGCCGAAGCTTTCTTT. Translating gives CASSPDRAEAFF.